This T cell receptor (beta chain) was found in a study of read filtering for tumor transcriptome and immune sequencing. Turning to the study itself: R-ISS stage counts were eight or nine for I, 15 to 20 for II, about seven for III.

From approximately 430 ng of RNA, a library with molecular barcoded alpha/delta and beta/gamma adaptors was made. TCRdb ran MiXCR on the reads and lists one entry per CDR3 protein. The table lists tens of thousands of distinct CDR3 sequences, roughly 19% of them singletons. As for this clonotype: Its specificity is not known.

Points from the study as a whole: This fraction held mixed bone marrow immune cells after CD138-negative sorting. IR-seq captured clonotypes deeper and more reliably than RNA-seq.

Sequenced sample: a population of CD138-negative cells sorted from bone marrow. This clonotype originated in a donor aged 40 or over with multiple myeloma.

Here the CDR3 DNA reads TGCGCCAGCAGCTTGGAGGGCGGGAGTGTAACAGATACGCAGTATTTT. It specifies CASSLEGGSVTDTQYF. The rearrangement joins TRBV5-1 to TRBJ2-3, with 7 bases lining up with TRBD2. The junction had 7 bases not matched to a gene; V was cut back by 0 bases and J by 3 bases. The germline V gene encodes CDR1 SGHRS and CDR2 YFSETQ. The CDR3 sequence is 16 residues long.